This T cell receptor (beta chain) was obtained from a study of blood T cell repertoires in COVID-19. The CDR3 consists of 12 residues. Germline V gene lookup returns CDR1 GTSNPN and CDR2 SVGIG (reference sequence). The V gene lost 2 bases and the J gene lost 10 bases, with 9 bases spanning the gap. Produced via immunoSEQ multiplex PCR; TCRdb's table is partial and in-frame only. The top ten hold roughly a fifth of the sample, which has roughly 150,000 clones, around 80% seen once. This clone was found once. The sample consisted of peripheral blood. This rearrangement joins TRBV30 to TRBJ1-6, with no clear D. The receptor's source is a woman between 65 and 79 years old who had recovered from COVID-19. The CDR3 DNA reads TGTGCCTGGAGTCCCCCGGGGTCACCCCTCCACTTT. This gives the protein CAWSPPGSPLHF.